This T cell receptor (beta chain) was identified in a study of T cell responses to AZD1222 COVID-19 vaccine. Per the germline V gene, CDR1 is SGHTA and CDR2 is FQGNSA. The CDR3 has 17 residues. The germline V and J ends were trimmed by 4 bases and 6 bases, with 24 bases remaining between them. Sequenced by immunoSEQ multiplex PCR; TCRdb stores in-frame clones only, minus some. The table has some 99,000 clones, roughly 90% seen once. The rearrangement links TRBV7-2 to TRBJ1-1, with a weak D call TRBD1 (6 bases). This TCR was sampled from an adult in good health. The sequenced sample was peripheral blood, obtained on day 0 of AZD1222 vaccination. CDR3 DNA sequence: TGTGCCAGCAGCTCCACTCTACAGGGTAGGGTCTCTGCTGAAGCTTTCTTT. This encodes CASSSTLQGRVSAEAFF.